This record covers a single T cell receptor beta chain. Under the authors' procedure: Estimates of nucleated cell counts were drawn from the amplification of reference gene primers. TCRdb keeps only in-frame clones here, not all; method: immunoSEQ multiplex PCR. V and J calls and clone size follow that table, whereas D and trimming were derived from the DNA. The sample has around 270,000 clones; around 89% are singletons. The data are from a study of blood T cell repertoires in COVID-19. Study as a whole: COVID-19 samples, acute and convalescent, were from the United States, Italy and Spain. T cells, B-cell-depleted T cells, or PBMCs supplied cDNA or gDNA.

Input material: peripheral blood. The receptor was isolated from a man between 35 and 55 years old with acute or convalescent COVID-19.

As DNA, the CDR3 is TGTGCCAGCAGCCTTCTCAGGGACTCTGAAGCTTTCTTT. This encodes CASSLLRDSEAFF. The chain links TRBV12-3 or TRBV12-4 to TRBJ1-1; D might be TRBD1 (5 bases). The CDR3 is 13 residues long. Deletions cut 6 bases from V and 6 bases from J, with 14 bases between.